This T cell receptor (beta chain) was identified during a study of T cells in Graves' hyperthyroidism and ophthalmopathy. The source material, RNA transcripts, was used to amplify TCR beta CDR3 regions. Initially, a first-round RT-PCR of the TCR CDR3 employed the HTBI primer set. TCRdb re-analysed the multiplex PCR reads in MiXCR, keeping a single row per CDR3 protein. The table has 300,000 to 450,000 distinct CDR3 sequences, about 15% seen once. CDR3 length equals 16 residues. The V end was cut by 7 bases, the J end by 1 base, with 17 bases between. From germline, CDR1 is LNHDA and CDR2 SQIVND (reference sequence).

Material: blood. This receptor was taken from a woman between 18 and 30 years old with Graves' hyperthyroidism that later progressed to Graves' ophthalmopathy. V usage is TRBV19 and J usage is TRBJ2-1, with a weak D call TRBD2 (6 bases). In DNA form, the CDR3 reads TGTGCCAGTACACGAGTCTCAGGAGGGTCCTACAATGAGCAGTTCTTC. Its translation is CASTRVSGGSYNEQFF.